This record looks at one T cell receptor beta chain sequence and its context. Its antigen remains unidentified. One base away there is no much larger clone; base qualities are not given. The source of the sample is a study of T cell responses to AZD1222 COVID-19 vaccine (dated by TCRdb to the early 2020s). Regarding the complete study: A total of just over 230 trial participants underwent TCR sequencing, of whom 207 had received two doses of AZD1222 and some 26 had received two doses of the MenACWY control vaccine. Trial participants were enrolled by age into 18-55, 56-69 and 70-plus year subgroups, with approximately 150, 30 and 60 TCR-sequenced participants respectively. Study-wide findings and limitations: Reportedly, close to half of the unique spike-specific TCRs recognized epitopes lying outside the regions that are mutated in the B.1.351 and B.1.1.7 variants. After two AZD1222 doses, both the breadth and the depth of spike-specific TCRs were significantly higher than at day 0 and than in MenACWY recipients. Conclusions about previously exposed vaccinees are limited because only five to seven AZD1222 recipients were SARS-CoV-2 seropositive at baseline. The 56-69-year group was small, and its depth increase did not reach significance, likely because of low power. Because no day 14 peak-response samples were available, the repertoires could be characterized only after the peak T cell response. Vaccine-associated CD4 TCRs spanned the whole spike protein, with dominant responses in regions 160-218 and 743-854. Participants were mostly white British, with more females than males. The authors suggested clonal diversity may have been underestimated.

The CDR3 regions of human TCRbeta chains were analyzed by immunosequencing. The study's processing was this. TCRs in the repertoires were matched against a reference library of SARS-CoV-2-specific TCRs that had been generated with the MIRA antigen-specificity platform. Breadth was defined as the fraction of unique TCRs that were SARS-CoV-2-associated. Depth was defined as the fraction of total T cells that were SARS-CoV-2-associated. Each spike-specific TCR was assigned to its reactive spike region and to a CD4 or CD8 class using the MIRA data. Log10-transformed breadth and depth values were compared by one-way ANOVA with Sidak's multiple comparisons tests. Here the immuneACCESS table is served through TCRdb, limited to in-frame sequences with V and J called. Missing clones are a known gap in these copies; in checked studies unresolved V genes cover under half, and the rest lacks a known reason. The V and J calls and clone size were taken over from that table, and D and trimming were inferred from the DNA. The sample records tens of thousands of clones, 85% of which are singletons. The top ten clonotypes cover about 20% of the sample.

Sample time point, as interpreted from the label and publication: baseline before first vaccination. This specimen's treatment or condition label, interpreted: meningococcal conjugate vaccine given as trial control. Vaccinee samples were obtained from the UK trials COV001 and COV002, which included a single-blind randomized controlled phase 2/3 trial of AZD1222 (ChAdOx1 nCoV-19) in healthy adults. Trial participant PBMC samples were collected at day 0 and day 28 after the second dose for TCRbeta chain sequencing. The CDR3 has 14 amino acids, counting the end cysteine and phenylalanine. Here the CDR3 DNA is all that survives: 42 bases in frame from base 1. The junction shows trimming of 6 bases on V and 1 base on J, plus 12 bases between the germline ends. In the germline V gene, CDR1 corresponds to MDHEN and CDR2 to SYDVKM.

The material sequenced was peripheral blood, taken on day 0 of MenACWY control vaccination. The receptor was isolated from an adult in good health. The chain employs TRBV28 and TRBJ1-1, and TRBD1 may be the D gene, going by 5 matching bases. The CDR3 reads as follows: CASSYIDRNTEAFF. The DNA is TGTGCCAGCAGCTATATTGACAGGAACACTGAAGCTTTCTTT.